This T cell receptor beta chain is drawn from a study of T cell repertoires in cytomegalovirus infection. Study as a whole: Selection of CMV epitopes for the study included recently identified HLA-C-restricted and well-studied HLA-B-restricted ones. The public TCR beta signatures pointed to both CMV infection and matching HLA type. Study-level points and caveats: The study found HLA-C-restricted CMV-specific TCR beta clonotypes dominating the ex vivo response. Cumulative frequency of public TCR beta families picked out carriers of CMV plus the relevant HLA.

V lost 5 bases and J lost 6, with 22 bases in between. This CDR3 has 17 amino acids. Germline V gene sequence: CDR1 MNHEY, CDR2 SMNVEV (reference sequence). Comment on this clonotype: What it recognizes is unknown.

TCRdb re-analysed the reads in MiXCR, keeping a single row per CDR3 protein. Found here are tens of thousands of distinct CDR3 sequences, roughly 20% of them singletons; the top ten hold roughly 67%. V is TRBV27 and J is TRBJ2-2; D is perhaps TRBD1 or TRBD2 (5 bases each). The clonotype comes from a human donor in good health (CMV status not recorded). Some clones in this sample may be carry-over from other donors' samples. This specimen consisted of CD8+ T cells from cultured PBMCs, obtained from culture after CMV antigen stimulation. CDR3 sequence (DNA): TGTGCCAGCAGTGGACTCTTGGGGCAGGTCTTGGCCGGGGAGCTGTTTTTT. Protein: CASSGLLGQVLAGELFF.